The source of this TCR beta chain is a study of shared clonotypes between healthy human individuals. TCRdb's copy holds only in-frame clones and misses some; the assay was immunoSEQ multiplex PCR. The repertoire holds around 2.1 million clones, approximately 96% seen once, with less than 0.15% in the top ten. Study-level points and caveats: Estimated clonotype richness was generally higher in naive than memory subsets.

Germline V gene sequence: CDR1 GTSNPN, CDR2 SVGIG (reference sequence). CDR3 length: 12 amino acids. V lost 1 base and J 2 bases, leaving 5 bases between the germline ends. Turning to this clone: Its antigen is not identified. This same CDR3 is encoded by further DNA sequences in the sample.

The chain carries TRBV30 and TRBJ1-2; D is unclear. The source is a man younger than 30 in good health. The sample taken for sequencing was naive CD4+ T cells sorted from blood. Described subset: CD45RA+ positively selected. In DNA, the CDR3 is TGTGCCTGGAGTGGAGGGAACTATGGCTACACCTTC. Amino acid sequence: CAWSGGNYGYTF.